The source of this T cell receptor (beta chain) is a study of beta chain features in type 1 diabetes. Study results and caveats: HLA influence on TCRB rearrangement stayed unresolved here. Shortening of TCRB CDR3s, moderate but significant, appeared in all four CD4+ subsets of Type 1 diabetes patients. Naive, central memory and Treg TCRB repertoires seemed to resemble each other more closely in patients than they did in healthy donors.

A sort by CD45RO/CCR7/CD25/CD127/CD95/CD27 yielded CD4+ naive, central memory, regulatory and stem cell-like memory cells. Sorting gave populations that all exceeded 95% purity. Between the trimmed V and J ends, which lost 5 bases and 1 base, there was a span of 11 bases. Germline CDR1 reads LNHDA; CDR2 reads SQIVND (reference sequence). CDR3 length equals 14 residues. As every portion of the isolated RNA was reverse transcribed, the sequencing read expressed TCRB transcripts. The repertoire was sequenced with immunoSEQ multiplex PCR; TCRdb's copy has only in-frame clones and lacks some. The sample lists hundreds of thousands of clones; roughly an eighth were seen once. This clone was found a few times. Its antigen remains unknown.

The chain recombines TRBV19 with TRBJ1-1; D is perhaps TRBD1 (5 bases). The sequenced sample consisted of naive CD4+ T cells from blood. This TCR derives from a young man with type 1 diabetes. CDR3 loop: CASSHTDRNTEAFF. The CDR3 DNA reads TGTGCCAGTAGTCATACTGACAGGAACACTGAAGCTTTCTTT.